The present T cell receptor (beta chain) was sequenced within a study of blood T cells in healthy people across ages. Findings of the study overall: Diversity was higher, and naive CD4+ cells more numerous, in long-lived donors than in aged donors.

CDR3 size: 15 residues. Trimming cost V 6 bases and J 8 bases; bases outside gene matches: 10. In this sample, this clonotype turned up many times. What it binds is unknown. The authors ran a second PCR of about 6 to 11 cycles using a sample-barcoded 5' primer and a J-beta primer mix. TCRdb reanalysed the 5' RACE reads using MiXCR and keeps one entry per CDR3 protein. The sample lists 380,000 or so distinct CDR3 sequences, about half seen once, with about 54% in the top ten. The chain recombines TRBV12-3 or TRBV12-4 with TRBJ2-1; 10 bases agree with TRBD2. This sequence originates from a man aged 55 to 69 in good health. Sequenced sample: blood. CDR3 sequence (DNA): TGTGCCAGCAGAGAAGCGGGGGGGCCGTTGGATGAGCAGTTCTTC. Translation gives CASREAGGPLDEQFF.